Following are 13 T cell receptor beta chains from one sample sequenced in a study of blood T cells in healthy people across ages. A second roughly 6 to 12 cycle PCR used barcoded and J-beta primers. TCRdb processed the 5' RACE reads anew with MiXCR; each CDR3 protein has one entry. The sample gives fewer than 800,000 distinct CDR3 sequences, around 25% of which show up once; 9.4% is in the top ten. This sample was also put to use in a study of T cells of mothers and their children.

Sequencing was carried out using blood. The receptor set was obtained from a boy between 10 and 17 years old in good health.

The rearrangement uses TRBV7-2 and TRBJ1-5; the match to TRBD1 covers 9 bases. This CDR3 spans 14 amino acids. The germline V gene has CDR1 SGHTA and CDR2 FQGNSA. The V gene end was trimmed by 5 bases and the J gene end by 5 bases; junction bases not matched to a gene: 4. The CDR3 DNA reads as TGTGCCAGCAGCACAGGGGGCGCGTATCAGCCCCAGCATTTT. It specifies CASSTGGAYQPQHF.

This clonotype was detected only a few times. The rearrangement links TRBV7-2 to TRBJ1-2, with 8 nucleotides matching TRBD1. The V gene's germline CDR1 is SGHTA and CDR2 FQGNSA. V trimming: 3 bases; J trimming: 4 bases; junction bases outside the gene matches: 10. This CDR3 region has 16 residues. The CDR3 sequence is CASSFEGGTGIYGYTF. The DNA for the CDR3 is TGTGCCAGCAGCTTTGAGGGCGGGACAGGAATCTATGGCTACACCTTC.

This clonotype was counted a few times. The chain employs TRBV20-1 and TRBJ2-1; TRBD2 aligns across 9 bases. V lost 5 bases to trimming and J lost 4 bases; unmatched junction nucleotides: 6. Germline V CDR1 and CDR2: DFQATT, SNEGSKA (reference sequence). The CDR3 covers 14 residues. CDR3 region: CSALAGEVYNEQFF. The CDR3 nucleotides are TGCAGTGCTTTAGCGGGGGAGGTATACAATGAGCAGTTCTTC.

This clonotype was seen only a few times. The genes are TRBV15 and TRBJ2-1, with 10 bases aligning to TRBD1. Germline values: CDR1 LNHNV, CDR2 YYDKDF (reference sequence). The CDR3 length is 16 residues. Trimming cost V 3 bases and J 8 bases; bases outside gene matches: 10. The CDR3 spells CATSRVTGQGSDEQFF. The CDR3 DNA follows: TGTGCCACCAGCAGGGTAACGGGACAGGGGAGCGATGAGCAGTTCTTC.

Notes on this clonotype: The junction departs from germline at one end; a sequencing error may be responsible. V and J are TRBV7-9 and TRBJ1-4; D gene ambiguous. This CDR3 has 16 residues. CDR1 and CDR2 from the germline V gene are SEHNR and FQNEAQ (reference sequence). CDR3 coding DNA: TGTGGCAGCAGCTTGACCGGCGTTGCAACTAATGAAAAACTGTTTTTT. As protein: CGSSLTGVATNEKLFF.

This chain links TRBV29-1 with TRBJ1-3; D call uncertain. Between the trimmed V and J ends, which lost 7 bases and 9 bases, there was a span of 13 bases. CDR3 length equals 11 residues. The germline CDR1 and CDR2 sequences are SQVTM and ANQGSEA. The CDR3, as DNA: TGCAGCGCCGCTTGGGGAGGCACCATATATTTT. Translated: CSAAWGGTIYF.

A few counts support this clonotype. The chain uses TRBV6-2 or TRBV6-3 and TRBJ2-5; D remains unclear. CDR1 MNHEY and CDR2 SVGEGT come from the germline V gene. This CDR3 has 12 residues. V lost 1 base to trimming and J lost 4 bases, with 4 bases between them. CDR3 sequence: CASSYLSETQYF. The CDR3 DNA follows: TGTGCCAGCAGTTACTTGTCAGAGACCCAGTACTTC.

This clonotype was seen only a few times. The chain recombines TRBV28 with TRBJ2-1; 7 bases are a match to TRBD1. Germline V lookup: CDR1 MDHEN, CDR2 SYDVKM. V lost 8 bases to trimming and J lost 5 bases; unmatched junction nucleotides: 12. The CDR3 runs 15 residues. DNA of the CDR3: TGTGCCAGCGCGACGATCGACAGGGAGAACAATGAGCAGTTCTTC. It is translated as CASATIDRENNEQFF.

This clonotype was seen many times. The chain carries TRBV18 and TRBJ2-5; D unclear. V was pared by 3 bases and J by 1 base, with 9 bases between. The length of the CDR3 is 14 residues. CDR1 and CDR2 (germline): KGHSH, LQKENI. In DNA form, the CDR3 reads TGTGCCAGCTCACCGGGGTCACCCCAAGAGACCCAGTACTTC. Translation: CASSPGSPQETQYF.

The chain carries TRBV4-1 and TRBJ2-1; weak D call: TRBD2 (5 bases). There are 16 residues in the CDR3. V lost 1 base, J lost 2 bases, and 12 bases lay in between. Germline V CDR1 and CDR2: MGHRA, YSYEKL. The CDR3 region is CASSQGEGEPYNEQFF. The CDR3 DNA sequence: TGCGCCAGCAGCCAAGGAGAGGGCGAACCCTACAATGAGCAGTTCTTC.

This clonotype was found many times. The chain is built from TRBV29-1 and TRBJ2-1; D may be TRBD1 (5 bases). The V gene lost 7 bases and the J gene lost 0 bases, with 10 bases spanning the gap. Germline V gene data show CDR1 as SQVTM and CDR2 as ANQGSEA. The CDR3 sequence is 13 residues long. As DNA, the CDR3 is TGCAGCGGCCAGGGTTCCTCCTACAATGAGCAGTTCTTC. As protein: CSGQGSSYNEQFF.

J is TRBJ1-2 and V is TRBV29-1, with D possibly TRBD1 on 6 matching bases. V dropped 7 bases and J dropped 3 bases, with 15 bases sitting between them. Germline values: CDR1 SQVTM, CDR2 ANQGSEA. CDR3 length equals 13 residues. CDR3 sequence (DNA): TGCAGCGATCGGGGGCAGGGCTACTATGGCTACACCTTC. It translates to CSDRGQGYYGYTF.

The rearrangement links TRBV6-5 to TRBJ2-5; D is ambiguous. The last part of the DNA fits TRBJ2-7 better; the J call may be wrong. CDR3 length equals 13 residues. CDR1 is MNHEY and CDR2 is SVGAGI in the germline V gene. As DNA, the CDR3 is TGTGCCAGCAGTTCCCCCCGAGCGCGCGAGCAGTACTTC. The encoded protein is CASSSPRAREQYF.